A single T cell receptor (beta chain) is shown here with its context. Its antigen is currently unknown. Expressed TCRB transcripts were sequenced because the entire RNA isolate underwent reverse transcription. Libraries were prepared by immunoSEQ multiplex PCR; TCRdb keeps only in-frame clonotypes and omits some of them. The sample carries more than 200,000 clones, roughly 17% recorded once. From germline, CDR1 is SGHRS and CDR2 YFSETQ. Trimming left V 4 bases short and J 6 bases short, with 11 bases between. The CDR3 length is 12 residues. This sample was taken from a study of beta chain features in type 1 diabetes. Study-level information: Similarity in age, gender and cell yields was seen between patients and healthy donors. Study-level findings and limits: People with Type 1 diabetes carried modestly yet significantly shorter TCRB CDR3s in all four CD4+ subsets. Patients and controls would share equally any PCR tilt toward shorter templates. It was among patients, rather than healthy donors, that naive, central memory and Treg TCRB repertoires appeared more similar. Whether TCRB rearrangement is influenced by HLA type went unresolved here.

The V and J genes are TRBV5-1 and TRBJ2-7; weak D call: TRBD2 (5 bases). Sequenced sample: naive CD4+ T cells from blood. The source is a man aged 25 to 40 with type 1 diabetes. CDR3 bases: TGCGCCAGCAGCGGCCTAACTAGCGAGCAGTACTTC. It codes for CASSGLTSEQYF.